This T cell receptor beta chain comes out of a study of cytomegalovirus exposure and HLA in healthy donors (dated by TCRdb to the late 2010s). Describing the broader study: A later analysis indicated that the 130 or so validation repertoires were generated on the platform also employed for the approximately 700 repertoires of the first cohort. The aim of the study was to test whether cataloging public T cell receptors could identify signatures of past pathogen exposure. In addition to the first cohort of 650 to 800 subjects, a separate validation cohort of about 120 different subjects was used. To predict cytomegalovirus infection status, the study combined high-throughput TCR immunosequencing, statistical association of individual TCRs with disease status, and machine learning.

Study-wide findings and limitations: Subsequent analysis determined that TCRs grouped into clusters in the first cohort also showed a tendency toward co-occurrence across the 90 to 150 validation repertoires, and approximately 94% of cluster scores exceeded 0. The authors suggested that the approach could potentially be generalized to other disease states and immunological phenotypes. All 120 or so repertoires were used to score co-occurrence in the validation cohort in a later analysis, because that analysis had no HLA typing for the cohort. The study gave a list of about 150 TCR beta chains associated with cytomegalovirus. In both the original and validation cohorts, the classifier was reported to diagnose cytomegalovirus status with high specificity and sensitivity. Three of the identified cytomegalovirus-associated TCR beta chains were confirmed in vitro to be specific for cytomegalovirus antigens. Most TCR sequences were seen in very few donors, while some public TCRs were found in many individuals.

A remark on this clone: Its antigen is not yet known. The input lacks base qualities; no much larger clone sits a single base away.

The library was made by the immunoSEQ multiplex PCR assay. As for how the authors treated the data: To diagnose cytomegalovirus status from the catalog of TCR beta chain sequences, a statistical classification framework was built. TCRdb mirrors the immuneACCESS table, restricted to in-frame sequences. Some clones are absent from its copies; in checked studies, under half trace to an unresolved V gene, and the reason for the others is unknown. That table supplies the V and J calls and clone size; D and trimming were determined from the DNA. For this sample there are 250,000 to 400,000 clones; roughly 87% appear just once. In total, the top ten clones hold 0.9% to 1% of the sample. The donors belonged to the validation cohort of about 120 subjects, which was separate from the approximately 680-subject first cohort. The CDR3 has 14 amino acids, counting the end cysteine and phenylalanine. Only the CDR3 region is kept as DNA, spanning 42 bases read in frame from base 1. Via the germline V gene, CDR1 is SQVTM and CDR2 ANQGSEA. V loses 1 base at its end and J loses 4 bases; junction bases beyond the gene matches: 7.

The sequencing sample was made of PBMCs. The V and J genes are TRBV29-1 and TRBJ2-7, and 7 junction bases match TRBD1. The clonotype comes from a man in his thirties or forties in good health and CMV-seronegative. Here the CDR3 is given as CSVEARGQPYEQYF. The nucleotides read TGCAGCGTTGAAGCAAGGGGACAGCCGTACGAGCAGTACTTC.